This T cell receptor (beta chain) was sequenced in a study of blood T cells in healthy people across ages. Germline CDR1 and CDR2: DFQATT and SNEGSKA (reference sequence). The CDR3 runs to 14 residues. Trimming cost V 7 bases and J 0 bases, with 13 bases left between them. Approximately 10 milliliters was the volume of peripheral blood drawn from each donor. The authors ran a second PCR of 7 to 11 cycles using a sample-barcoded 5' primer and a J-beta primer mix. Using its own MiXCR run on the 5' RACE reads, TCRdb lists one record per CDR3 protein. The sample holds 1,500,000 or so distinct CDR3 sequences, less than 45% seen once.

The chain has TRBV20-1 and TRBJ2-1; D is possibly TRBD1 or TRBD2 (5 bases each). Specimen: blood. The receptor comes from a woman aged 18-30 years in good health. The CDR3 DNA follows: TGCAGTGTTCGAGGGACGGGCTCCTACAATGAGCAGTTCTTC. Amino acid sequence: CSVRGTGSYNEQFF.